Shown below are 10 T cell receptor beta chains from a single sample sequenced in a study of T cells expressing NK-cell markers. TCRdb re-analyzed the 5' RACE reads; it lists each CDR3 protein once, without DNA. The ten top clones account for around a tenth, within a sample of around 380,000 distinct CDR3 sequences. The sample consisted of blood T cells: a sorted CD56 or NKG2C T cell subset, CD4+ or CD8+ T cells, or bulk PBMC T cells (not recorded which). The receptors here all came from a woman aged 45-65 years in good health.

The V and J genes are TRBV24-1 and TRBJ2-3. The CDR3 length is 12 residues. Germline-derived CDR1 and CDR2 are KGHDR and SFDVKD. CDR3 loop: CATSDDTDTQYF.

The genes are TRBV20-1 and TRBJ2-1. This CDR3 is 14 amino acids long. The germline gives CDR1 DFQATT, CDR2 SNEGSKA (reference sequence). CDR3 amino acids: CRAALATLVDEQFF.

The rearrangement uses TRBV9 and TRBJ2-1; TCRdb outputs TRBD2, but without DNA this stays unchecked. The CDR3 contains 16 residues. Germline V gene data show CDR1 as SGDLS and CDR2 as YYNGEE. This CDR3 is CASSRRLAGTYNEQFF.

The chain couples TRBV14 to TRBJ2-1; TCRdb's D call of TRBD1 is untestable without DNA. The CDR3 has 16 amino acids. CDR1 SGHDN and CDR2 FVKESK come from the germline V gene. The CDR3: CASSLFRDRAYNEQFF.

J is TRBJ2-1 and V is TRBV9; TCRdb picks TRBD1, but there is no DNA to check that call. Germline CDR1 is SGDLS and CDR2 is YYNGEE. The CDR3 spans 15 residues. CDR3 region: CASSAPGPILNEQFF.

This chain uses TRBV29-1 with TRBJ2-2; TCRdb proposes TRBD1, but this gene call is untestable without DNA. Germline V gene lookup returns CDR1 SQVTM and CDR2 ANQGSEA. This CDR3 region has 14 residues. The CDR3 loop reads CSVGGDRAAGELFF.

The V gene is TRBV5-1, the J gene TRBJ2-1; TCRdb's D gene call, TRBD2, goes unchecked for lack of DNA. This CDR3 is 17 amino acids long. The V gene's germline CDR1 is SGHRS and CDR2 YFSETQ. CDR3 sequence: CASRLFPPAGGRNEQFF.

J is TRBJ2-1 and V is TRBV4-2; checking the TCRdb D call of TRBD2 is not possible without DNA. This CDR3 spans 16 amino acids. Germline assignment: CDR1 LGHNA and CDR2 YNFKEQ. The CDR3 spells CASSQVASGSENEQFF.

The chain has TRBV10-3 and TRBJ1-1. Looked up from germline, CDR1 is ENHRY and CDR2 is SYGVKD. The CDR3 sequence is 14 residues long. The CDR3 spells CAISESKLNTEAFF.

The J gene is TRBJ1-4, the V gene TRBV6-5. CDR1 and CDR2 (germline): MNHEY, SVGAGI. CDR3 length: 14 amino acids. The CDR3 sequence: CASSYSLRNEKLFF.